This T cell receptor (beta chain) was sequenced during a study of blood T cell repertoires in COVID-19. Study information: Specimens from acute and convalescent COVID-19 originated in the United States, Italy and Spain. Sample material is recorded as cDNA or gDNA derived from T cells, B-cell-depleted T cells, or PBMCs.

In the source study's methods: Scientists estimated how many nucleated cells there were by amplifying reference gene primers. Measured with immunoSEQ multiplex PCR; TCRdb has only the in-frame clones, and not every one. Clone size and V and J calls were adopted from that table, with D and trimming inferred from the DNA. The sample lists a few hundred thousand clones; just under 85% were seen once. The TCR was taken from a woman in her fifties or sixties with active or convalescent COVID-19. The sample comprised peripheral blood.

For the CDR3, the DNA is TGTGCCAGCAGCTTAAACGAGGGGGTGGTTGGCTACACCTTC. This gives the protein CASSLNEGVVGYTF. This chain joins TRBV7-9 and TRBJ1-2, with D perhaps matching TRBD1 (6 bases). There are 14 residues in the CDR3. Germline CDR1 SEHNR, CDR2 FQNEAQ (reference sequence). The V gene lost 2 bases and the J gene lost 7 bases, with 14 bases spanning the gap. The full variable domain, completed using reference TRBV7-9 and TRBJ1-2, is DTGVSQNPRHKITKRGQNVTFRCDPISEHNRLYWYRQTLGQGPEFLTYFQNEAQLEKSRLLSDRFSAERPKGSFSTLEIQRTEQGDSAMYLCASSLNEGVVGYTFGSGTRLTVV.